Listed below are T cell receptor beta chains from one sample, sequenced in a study of blood T cell repertoires in COVID-19. Measured with immunoSEQ multiplex PCR; TCRdb has only the in-frame clones, and not every one. This table holds fewer than 100,000 clones, 75% to 95% found once. What was sequenced was peripheral blood. Receptors originate from a woman older than 75 with acute or convalescent COVID-19. Each CDR3 is given with its conserved first and last residue. The D gene is left open where the match is weak. Clone size is given for some rows only: seen once, a few or many times, or a class if the clone is expanded.

d_gene: TRBD1; v_gene: TRBV5-1; abundance: NA; j_gene: TRBJ1-6; CDR3nt: TGCGCCAGCCGGACAGGGGATAATTCACCCCTCCACTTT; CDR3aa: CASRTGDNSPLHF
d_gene: TRBD1; v_gene: TRBV4-3; abundance: NA; j_gene: TRBJ1-2; CDR3nt: TGCGCCAGCAGGGGCACAGGGGGTGGCTACACCTTC; CDR3aa: CASRGTGGGYTF
d_gene: NA; v_gene: TRBV5-1; abundance: NA; j_gene: TRBJ2-2; CDR3nt: TGCGCCAGCCAAATGACTCCGAACACCGGGGAGCTGTTTTTT; CDR3aa: CASQMTPNTGELFF
d_gene: TRBD1; v_gene: TRBV7-9; abundance: NA; j_gene: TRBJ1-2; CDR3nt: TGTGCCAGCAGCTTGCCGGGACAGGATGGCTACACCTTC; CDR3aa: CASSLPGQDGYTF
d_gene: TRBD1; v_gene: TRBV3-1/TRBV3-2; abundance: NA; j_gene: TRBJ1-3; CDR3nt: TGTGCCAGCAGCCAGACGGGACAGGGGGGAAACACCATATATTTT; CDR3aa: CASSQTGQGGNTIYF
d_gene: TRBD2; v_gene: TRBV18; abundance: NA; j_gene: TRBJ2-1; CDR3nt: TGTGCCAGCTCACCAGCGACTAGCGAATACAATGAGCAGTTCTTC; CDR3aa: CASSPATSEYNEQFF
d_gene: TRBD1; v_gene: TRBV12-3/TRBV12-4; abundance: NA; j_gene: TRBJ1-2; CDR3nt: TGTGCCAGCAGTTACACAGGGGGGGGTGGCTACACCTTC; CDR3aa: CASSYTGGGGYTF
d_gene: NA; v_gene: TRBV4-2; abundance: once; j_gene: TRBJ1-2; CDR3nt: TGTGCCAGCAGCCCCAATACCTTAGCAGGGTCGAATGGCTACACCTTC; CDR3aa: CASSPNTLAGSNGYTF
d_gene: NA; v_gene: TRBV21-1; abundance: NA; j_gene: TRBJ2-3; CDR3nt: TGTGCCAGCAGCATCCTTAAGCTAGCGGGAGGGGTGATTGGTACAGATACGCAGTATTTT; CDR3aa: CASSILKLAGGVIGTDTQYF
d_gene: TRBD2; v_gene: TRBV20-1; abundance: NA; j_gene: TRBJ2-1; CDR3nt: TGCAGTGCTAGTCGAGCGGGAGCCTACAATGAGCAGTTCTTC; CDR3aa: CSASRAGAYNEQFF
d_gene: TRBD1; v_gene: TRBV18; abundance: NA; j_gene: TRBJ1-1; CDR3nt: TGTGCCAGCCAGACAGGGGCAAAAGGGGAAGCTTTCTTT; CDR3aa: CASQTGAKGEAFF
d_gene: NA; v_gene: TRBV5-1; abundance: NA; j_gene: TRBJ2-1; CDR3nt: TGCGCCAGCAGCTTGGTAGGAGGCAATGAGCAGTTCTTC; CDR3aa: CASSLVGGNEQFF
d_gene: TRBD2; v_gene: TRBV4-2; abundance: NA; j_gene: TRBJ2-5; CDR3nt: TGTGCCAGCAGCCAAGGCCATTTCCTAGCGGGGGACCAAGAGACCCAGTACTTC; CDR3aa: CASSQGHFLAGDQETQYF
d_gene: NA; v_gene: TRBV5-1; abundance: NA; j_gene: TRBJ2-3; CDR3nt: TGCGCCAGCAGCTTGGATCAGGGTCGGCCAGATACGCAGTATTTT; CDR3aa: CASSLDQGRPDTQYF
d_gene: NA; v_gene: TRBV4-1; abundance: NA; j_gene: TRBJ1-4; CDR3nt: TGCGCCAGCAGCCAACCGTCAGGGGACGAAAAACTGTTTTTT; CDR3aa: CASSQPSGDEKLFF
d_gene: TRBD1; v_gene: TRBV28; abundance: NA; j_gene: TRBJ1-2; CDR3nt: TGTGCCAGCAGCTCCGACAGGGTCAATGGCTACACCTTC; CDR3aa: CASSSDRVNGYTF
d_gene: NA; v_gene: TRBV4-2; abundance: NA; j_gene: TRBJ2-7; CDR3nt: TGTGCCAGCAGCCAAGATCGCTACGAGCAGTACTTC; CDR3aa: CASSQDRYEQYF
d_gene: TRBD1; v_gene: TRBV15; abundance: NA; j_gene: TRBJ1-6; CDR3nt: TGTGCCACCAGCAGGGACAGGTTGCCACCCCTCCACTTT; CDR3aa: CATSRDRLPPLHF
d_gene: NA; v_gene: TRBV6-6; abundance: NA; j_gene: TRBJ2-3; CDR3nt: TGTGCCAGCAGTCGTTACCCACAGGGCCTCCAAGGGGATACGCAGTATTTT; CDR3aa: CASSRYPQGLQGDTQYF
d_gene: TRBD1; v_gene: TRBV28; abundance: NA; j_gene: TRBJ2-2; CDR3nt: TGTGCCAGCAGTTTGGCGGGACAGGGAGGATGGGGTGGCTCGACCGGGGAGCTGTTTTTT; CDR3aa: CASSLAGQGGWGGSTGELFF
d_gene: TRBD1; v_gene: TRBV6-5; abundance: NA; j_gene: TRBJ2-2; CDR3nt: TGTGCCAGCAGTTACTCAACAGGGGGCCGGGAGCTGTTTTTT; CDR3aa: CASSYSTGGRELFF
d_gene: TRBD1; v_gene: TRBV19; abundance: NA; j_gene: TRBJ1-1; CDR3nt: TGTGCCAGTAGCAAGGGACAGCGGAGAACTGAAGCTTTCTTT; CDR3aa: CASSKGQRRTEAFF
d_gene: TRBD1; v_gene: TRBV6-5; abundance: NA; j_gene: TRBJ2-3; CDR3nt: TGTGCCAGCAGTCGGGACAGGACAGATACGCAGTATTTT; CDR3aa: CASSRDRTDTQYF
d_gene: NA; v_gene: TRBV6-5; abundance: few; j_gene: TRBJ2-2; CDR3nt: TGTGCCAGCGGCCGGGAAATCGGGGAGCTGTTTTTT; CDR3aa: CASGREIGELFF
d_gene: NA; v_gene: TRBV5-1; abundance: NA; j_gene: TRBJ1-2; CDR3nt: TGCGCCAGCAGCTTGAGCGACAGAAATGGCTACACCTTC; CDR3aa: CASSLSDRNGYTF
d_gene: NA; v_gene: TRBV12-5; abundance: few; j_gene: TRBJ2-2; CDR3nt: TGTGCTAGTGGTTTGCCCCCCGGGACATTGAACACCGGGGAGCTGTTTTTT; CDR3aa: CASGLPPGTLNTGELFF
d_gene: NA; v_gene: TRBV19; abundance: NA; j_gene: TRBJ1-5; CDR3nt: TGTGCCTCTAAGCACTTAATACGCCGGAATCAGCCCCAGCATTTT; CDR3aa: CASKHLIRRNQPQHF
d_gene: NA; v_gene: TRBV11-2; abundance: NA; j_gene: TRBJ1-1; CDR3nt: TGTGCCAGCAGCTTAGAGGCAGGGCCCACTGAAGCTTTCTTT; CDR3aa: CASSLEAGPTEAFF
d_gene: NA; v_gene: TRBV4-1; abundance: NA; j_gene: TRBJ2-5; CDR3nt: TGCGCCAGCAGCCAGTTGGGCGAGACCCAGTACTTC; CDR3aa: CASSQLGETQYF
d_gene: NA; v_gene: TRBV19; abundance: NA; j_gene: TRBJ1-1; CDR3nt: TGTGCCAGTATGGATCAGCGGGCGCCTAGATCTGGGGGAGTTGAAGCTTTCTTT; CDR3aa: CASMDQRAPRSGGVEAFF